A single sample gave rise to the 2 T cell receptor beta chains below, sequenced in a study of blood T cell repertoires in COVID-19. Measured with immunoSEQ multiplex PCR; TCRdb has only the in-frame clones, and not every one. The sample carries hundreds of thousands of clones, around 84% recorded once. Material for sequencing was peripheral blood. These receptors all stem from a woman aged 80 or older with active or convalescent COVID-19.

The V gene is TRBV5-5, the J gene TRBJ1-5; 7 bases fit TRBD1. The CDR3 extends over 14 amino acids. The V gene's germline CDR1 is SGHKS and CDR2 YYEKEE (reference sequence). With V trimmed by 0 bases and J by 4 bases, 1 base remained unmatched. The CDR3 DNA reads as TGTGCCAGCAGCTTGGAGACAGGGAATCAGCCCCAGCATTTT. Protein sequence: CASSLETGNQPQHF.

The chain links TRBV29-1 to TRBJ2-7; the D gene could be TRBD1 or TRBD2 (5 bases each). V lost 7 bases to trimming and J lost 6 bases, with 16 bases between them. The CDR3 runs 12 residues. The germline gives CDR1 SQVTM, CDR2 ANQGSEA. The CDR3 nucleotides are TGCAGCGGGGGGACCACTACAAGCGAGCAGTACTTC. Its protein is CSGGTTTSEQYF.